Following are 2 T cell receptor beta chains from one sample sequenced in a study of blood T cell repertoires in COVID-19 (dated by TCRdb to the early 2020s). The method was the immunoSEQ multiplex PCR assay. The table comes from immuneACCESS by way of TCRdb, which keeps in-frame sequences with V and J called. Part of the clones is missing from these tables; in studies checked, under half for an unresolved V gene and the rest for unknown reasons. The sample records some 700,000 clones, over 80% of which are singletons. Together, the top ten hold 0.2% to 0.3% of the sample. The sample was peripheral blood. The source is a woman aged 18-35 years with acute or convalescent COVID-19.

V and J are TRBV19 and TRBJ2-5; 9 nucleotides line up with TRBD1. CDR3 length equals 15 residues. Trimming removed 5 bases from V and 5 bases from J; junction bases left unmatched: 9. Germline assignment: CDR1 LNHDA and CDR2 SQIVND (reference sequence). For the CDR3, the DNA is TGTGCCAGTAGTCGGGGGGACAGGGTGGGCGAGACCCAGTACTTC. The encoded protein is CASSRGDRVGETQYF.

This clone was observed at least ten times. The sample holds other DNA sequences that translate to the same CDR3. The J gene is TRBJ2-7, the V gene TRBV6-2 or TRBV6-3; 12 nucleotides match TRBD2. The CDR3 covers 14 residues. The V segment lost 2 bases and the J segment 4 bases; nucleotides outside the gene matches: 0. Germline V gene lookup returns CDR1 MNHEY and CDR2 SVGEGT. CDR3 protein: CASSYGTSGYEQYF. In DNA form, the CDR3 reads TGTGCCAGCAGTTACGGGACTAGCGGGTACGAGCAGTACTTC.